The rows below give T cell receptor beta chains drawn from one sample of a study of blood T cell repertoires in COVID-19. The method was immunoSEQ multiplex PCR; TCRdb's version includes in-frame clones alone and lacks a portion of them. The data show 100,000 to 130,000 clones, roughly four fifths seen once. The sequenced material came from peripheral blood. Receptors were obtained from a woman aged 70-85 years with acute or convalescent COVID-19. Each CDR3 is given with its conserved first and last residue. Fields, in order: clone size, CDR3 length, D gene, V gene, J gene, CDR3 DNA, CDR3 protein. A D gene is named only where the DNA matches it firmly. Size values are once, few and many counts, or a class for expanded clones, and some rows have none.

size: -
length: 14
D: TRBD1
V: TRBV13
J: TRBJ1-2
DNA: TGTGCCAGCAGCTCCCGGGACAGAGACTATGGCTACACCTTC
CDR3: CASSSRDRDYGYTF

size: -
length: 15
D: -
V: TRBV18
J: TRBJ1-1
DNA: TGTGCCAGCTCCCCCCGACAGGACGCGAACACTGAAGCTTTCTTT
CDR3: CASSPRQDANTEAFF

size: -
length: 14
D: TRBD1
V: TRBV10-2
J: TRBJ1-6
DNA: TGCGCCAGCAGACCAGGGACAGTGAATTCACCCCTCCACTTT
CDR3: CASRPGTVNSPLHF

size: -
length: 14
D: -
V: TRBV7-9
J: TRBJ2-5
DNA: TGTGCCAGCAGCTCCCCGCGGGGCCAAGAGACCCAGTACTTC
CDR3: CASSSPRGQETQYF

size: -
length: 15
D: -
V: TRBV24-1
J: TRBJ2-1
DNA: TGTGCCACCAGTAGGGCCGACTACTCCTACAATGAGCAGTTCTTC
CDR3: CATSRADYSYNEQFF

size: -
length: 15
D: -
V: TRBV7-2
J: TRBJ1-6
DNA: TGTGCCAGCAGCTCGGGAGGGCAGGGCTATTCACCCCTCCACTTT
CDR3: CASSSGGQGYSPLHF

size: -
length: 17
D: -
V: TRBV9
J: TRBJ1-4
DNA: TGTGCCAGCAGCGTAGCCCCACATGCTCAGATAAATGAAAAACTGTTTTTT
CDR3: CASSVAPHAQINEKLFF

size: -
length: 13
D: -
V: TRBV11-2
J: TRBJ2-1
DNA: TGTGCCAGCAGCTTGGTCTGGGCCGGTGAGCAGTTCTTC
CDR3: CASSLVWAGEQFF

size: -
length: 14
D: -
V: TRBV29-1
J: TRBJ2-3
DNA: TGCAGCGGGACATACGGGAGAATGATAGATACGCAGTATTTT
CDR3: CSGTYGRMIDTQYF

size: -
length: 17
D: -
V: TRBV6-1
J: TRBJ1-3
DNA: TGTGCCAGCAGAGAAACAGGGATTTCTCGCTCTGGAAACACCATATATTTT
CDR3: CASRETGISRSGNTIYF

size: few
length: 15
D: -
V: TRBV3-1/TRBV3-2
J: TRBJ2-1
DNA: TGTGCCAGCAGCCAAGATGGCAGGGCGAACAATGAGCAGTTCTTC
CDR3: CASSQDGRANNEQFF

size: -
length: 17
D: TRBD2
V: TRBV5-1
J: TRBJ2-1
DNA: TGCGCCAGCAGCTCGGACCCGGGGACTAGCGGGACCCATGAGCAGTTCTTC
CDR3: CASSSDPGTSGTHEQFF

size: -
length: 15
D: TRBD2
V: TRBV4-1
J: TRBJ2-1
DNA: TGCGCCAGCAGCCACGGAGCGGGAGGCTACAATGAGCAGTTCTTC
CDR3: CASSHGAGGYNEQFF

size: -
length: 16
D: TRBD1
V: TRBV7-2
J: TRBJ1-2
DNA: TGTGCCAGCAGCTTAACAGGGACAGCTAAAAACTATGGCTACACCTTC
CDR3: CASSLTGTAKNYGYTF

size: -
length: 15
D: -
V: TRBV5-1
J: TRBJ2-7
DNA: TGCGCCAGCAGCTTGGAGGCTAGCGCCACCTACGAGCAGTACTTC
CDR3: CASSLEASATYEQYF

size: -
length: 17
D: TRBD1
V: TRBV16
J: TRBJ2-6
DNA: TGTGCCAGCAGCCAGGACAGGGGGCGCGGAGGGGCCAACGTCCTGACTTTC
CDR3: CASSQDRGRGGANVLTF

size: -
length: 15
D: -
V: TRBV5-1
J: TRBJ2-3
DNA: TGCGCCAGCAGCCTAGCGACAGGGTTTGCAGATACGCAGTATTTT
CDR3: CASSLATGFADTQYF

size: -
length: 16
D: TRBD1
V: TRBV9
J: TRBJ2-5
DNA: TGTGCCAGCAGCGTAGCTCCAGGGGGCGGTCAAGAGACCCAGTACTTC
CDR3: CASSVAPGGGQETQYF

size: few
length: 14
D: TRBD1
V: TRBV5-8
J: TRBJ1-1
DNA: TGTGCCAGCAGCTTTGACAGGGTGGTGGCTGAAGCTTTCTTT
CDR3: CASSFDRVVAEAFF

size: -
length: 17
D: -
V: TRBV15
J: TRBJ1-5
DNA: TGTGCCACCAGCAGAGATCAATTCTCCACTGTCAATCAGCCCCAGCATTTT
CDR3: CATSRDQFSTVNQPQHF

size: -
length: 17
D: -
V: TRBV3-1/TRBV3-2
J: TRBJ1-4
DNA: TGTGCCAGCAGCCAAGATCCCCGGGACACAGGCGGCGAAAAACTGTTTTTT
CDR3: CASSQDPRDTGGEKLFF

size: -
length: 16
D: -
V: TRBV15
J: TRBJ1-1
DNA: TGTGCCACCAGCAGAGAGGAGGGGTCGATGAACACTGAAGCTTTCTTT
CDR3: CATSREEGSMNTEAFF

size: few
length: 13
D: -
V: TRBV5-6
J: TRBJ1-5
DNA: TGTGCCAGCAGCTTGCAGACTAATCAGCCCCAGCATTTT
CDR3: CASSLQTNQPQHF

size: -
length: 16
D: -
V: TRBV11-3
J: TRBJ2-3
DNA: TGTGCCAGCAGCCCCGGTGAGGGGGGGGTCACAGATACGCAGTATTTT
CDR3: CASSPGEGGVTDTQYF

size: -
length: 17
D: TRBD1
V: TRBV19
J: TRBJ2-5
DNA: TGTGCCAGTAGTCCAGGACAGGGGCCTTCGCACCAAGAGACCCAGTACTTC
CDR3: CASSPGQGPSHQETQYF

size: -
length: 15
D: TRBD1
V: TRBV4-1
J: TRBJ1-2
DNA: TGCGCCAGCAGCCAAGAACCCCAGGGGGGAGCTGGCTACACCTTC
CDR3: CASSQEPQGGAGYTF

size: once
length: 12
D: -
V: TRBV10-3
J: TRBJ1-2
DNA: TGTGCCATCAGTGGACAGTCCTCTGGCTACACCTTC
CDR3: CAISGQSSGYTF

size: -
length: 15
D: -
V: TRBV28
J: TRBJ2-5
DNA: TGTGCCAGCAGTTTATGGGGGGCGGCTATAGAGACCCAGTACTTC
CDR3: CASSLWGAAIETQYF

size: once
length: 13
D: -
V: TRBV4-1
J: TRBJ1-5
DNA: TGCGCCAGCAGCAGAGGGGGTTATCAGCCCCAGCATTTT
CDR3: CASSRGGYQPQHF

size: -
length: 17
D: -
V: TRBV19
J: TRBJ1-5
DNA: TGTGCCAGTGATATCCGGGGACAAACGAATAGCAATCAGCCCCAGCATTTT
CDR3: CASDIRGQTNSNQPQHF

size: -
length: 15
D: -
V: TRBV30
J: TRBJ1-4
DNA: TGTGCCTGGAGTGCAACTTCCTCAACTAATGAAAAACTGTTTTTT
CDR3: CAWSATSSTNEKLFF

size: -
length: 18
D: TRBD1
V: TRBV7-2
J: TRBJ2-3
DNA: TGTGCCAGCAGCTTAACTTTCTCAGGGGGTATAAGCACAGATACGCAGTATTTT
CDR3: CASSLTFSGGISTDTQYF

size: once
length: 15
D: TRBD2
V: TRBV4-1
J: TRBJ2-5
DNA: TGCGCCAGCAGCCAAGAGGCGCGGGGGGCCGAGACCCAGTACTTC
CDR3: CASSQEARGAETQYF

size: -
length: 13
D: TRBD1
V: TRBV4-3
J: TRBJ2-3
DNA: TGCGCCAGCAGCCAGTTCCGACAGGGGCTCAAGTATTTT
CDR3: CASSQFRQGLKYF

size: -
length: 13
D: TRBD2
V: TRBV6-2/TRBV6-3
J: TRBJ2-3
DNA: TGTGCCAGCAGTTCTCGCGGGGGGGATACGCAGTATTTT
CDR3: CASSSRGGDTQYF

size: -
length: 14
D: -
V: TRBV9
J: TRBJ2-5
DNA: TGTGCCAGCAGCGTAGTAGGGGGAGGGGAGACCCAGTACTTC
CDR3: CASSVVGGGETQYF

size: few
length: 15
D: TRBD2
V: TRBV30
J: TRBJ2-3
DNA: TGTGCCTGGAAGCTAGCGGGAGGAGGGATAGATACGCAGTATTTT
CDR3: CAWKLAGGGIDTQYF

size: -
length: 15
D: -
V: TRBV4-1
J: TRBJ1-1
DNA: TGCGCCAGCAGCCAAGATCAGGACAGGAACACTGAAGCTTTCTTT
CDR3: CASSQDQDRNTEAFF

size: -
length: 15
D: -
V: TRBV5-6
J: TRBJ2-4
DNA: TGTGCCAGCAGCCAAATTGACAGCGATCCGAACATTCAGTACTTC
CDR3: CASSQIDSDPNIQYF

size: -
length: 16
D: TRBD1
V: TRBV5-1
J: TRBJ2-1
DNA: TGCGCCAGCAGCTTGTCGCCGGGACAGGGTCTAGGTGAGCAGTTCTTC
CDR3: CASSLSPGQGLGEQFF

size: -
length: 15
D: -
V: TRBV18
J: TRBJ1-4
DNA: TGTGCCAGCTCACCAATTCAGGGCGTCGATGAAAAACTGTTTTTT
CDR3: CASSPIQGVDEKLFF

size: -
length: 13
D: TRBD1
V: TRBV18
J: TRBJ2-3
DNA: TGTGCCAGCTCACTGGACAGGAGCGATACGCAGTATTTT
CDR3: CASSLDRSDTQYF

size: -
length: 12
D: TRBD1
V: TRBV12-3/TRBV12-4
J: TRBJ2-7
DNA: TGTGCCAGCAGCGACGACAGGGTCGAGCAGTACTTC
CDR3: CASSDDRVEQYF

size: -
length: 17
D: -
V: TRBV12-1
J: TRBJ2-3
DNA: TGTGCCAGCAGCTTTCTCCGCGTACAGGGACATCAAGGTACGCAGTATTTT
CDR3: CASSFLRVQGHQGTQYF